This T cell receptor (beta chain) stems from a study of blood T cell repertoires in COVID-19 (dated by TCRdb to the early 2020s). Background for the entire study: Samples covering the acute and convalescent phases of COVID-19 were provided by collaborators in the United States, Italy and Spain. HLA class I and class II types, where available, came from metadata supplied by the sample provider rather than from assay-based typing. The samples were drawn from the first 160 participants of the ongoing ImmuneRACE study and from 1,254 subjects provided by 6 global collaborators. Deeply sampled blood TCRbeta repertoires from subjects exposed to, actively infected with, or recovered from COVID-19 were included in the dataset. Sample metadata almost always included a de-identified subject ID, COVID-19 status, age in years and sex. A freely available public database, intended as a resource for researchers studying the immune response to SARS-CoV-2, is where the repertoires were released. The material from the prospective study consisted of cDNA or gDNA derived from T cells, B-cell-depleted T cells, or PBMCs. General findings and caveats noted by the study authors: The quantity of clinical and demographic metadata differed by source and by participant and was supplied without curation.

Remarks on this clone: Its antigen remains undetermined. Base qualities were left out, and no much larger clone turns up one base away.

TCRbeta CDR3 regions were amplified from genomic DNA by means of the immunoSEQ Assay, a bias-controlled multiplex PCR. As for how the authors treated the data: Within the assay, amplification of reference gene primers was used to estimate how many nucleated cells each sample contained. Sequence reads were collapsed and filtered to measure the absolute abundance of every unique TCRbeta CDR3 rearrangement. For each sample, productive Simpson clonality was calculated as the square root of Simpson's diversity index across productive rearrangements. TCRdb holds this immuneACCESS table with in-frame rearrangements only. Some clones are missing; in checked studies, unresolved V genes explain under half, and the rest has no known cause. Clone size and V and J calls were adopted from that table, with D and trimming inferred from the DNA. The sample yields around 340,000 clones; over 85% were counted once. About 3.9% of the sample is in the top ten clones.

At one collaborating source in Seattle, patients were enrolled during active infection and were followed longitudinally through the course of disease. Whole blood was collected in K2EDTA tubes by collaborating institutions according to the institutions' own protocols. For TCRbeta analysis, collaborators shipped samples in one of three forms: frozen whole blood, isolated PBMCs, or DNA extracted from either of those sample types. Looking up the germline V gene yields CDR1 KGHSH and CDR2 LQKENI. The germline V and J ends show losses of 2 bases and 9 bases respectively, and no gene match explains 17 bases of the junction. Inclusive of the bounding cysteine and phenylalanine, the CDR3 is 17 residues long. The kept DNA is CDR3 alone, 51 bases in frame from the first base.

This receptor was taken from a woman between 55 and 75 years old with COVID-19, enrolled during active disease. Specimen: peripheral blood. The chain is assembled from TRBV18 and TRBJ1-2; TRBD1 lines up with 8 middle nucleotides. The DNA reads TGTGCCAGCTCACCAGGATCCGGGACAGGCTATTTTAAGAGCTACACCTTC. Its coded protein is CASSPGSGTGYFKSYTF.